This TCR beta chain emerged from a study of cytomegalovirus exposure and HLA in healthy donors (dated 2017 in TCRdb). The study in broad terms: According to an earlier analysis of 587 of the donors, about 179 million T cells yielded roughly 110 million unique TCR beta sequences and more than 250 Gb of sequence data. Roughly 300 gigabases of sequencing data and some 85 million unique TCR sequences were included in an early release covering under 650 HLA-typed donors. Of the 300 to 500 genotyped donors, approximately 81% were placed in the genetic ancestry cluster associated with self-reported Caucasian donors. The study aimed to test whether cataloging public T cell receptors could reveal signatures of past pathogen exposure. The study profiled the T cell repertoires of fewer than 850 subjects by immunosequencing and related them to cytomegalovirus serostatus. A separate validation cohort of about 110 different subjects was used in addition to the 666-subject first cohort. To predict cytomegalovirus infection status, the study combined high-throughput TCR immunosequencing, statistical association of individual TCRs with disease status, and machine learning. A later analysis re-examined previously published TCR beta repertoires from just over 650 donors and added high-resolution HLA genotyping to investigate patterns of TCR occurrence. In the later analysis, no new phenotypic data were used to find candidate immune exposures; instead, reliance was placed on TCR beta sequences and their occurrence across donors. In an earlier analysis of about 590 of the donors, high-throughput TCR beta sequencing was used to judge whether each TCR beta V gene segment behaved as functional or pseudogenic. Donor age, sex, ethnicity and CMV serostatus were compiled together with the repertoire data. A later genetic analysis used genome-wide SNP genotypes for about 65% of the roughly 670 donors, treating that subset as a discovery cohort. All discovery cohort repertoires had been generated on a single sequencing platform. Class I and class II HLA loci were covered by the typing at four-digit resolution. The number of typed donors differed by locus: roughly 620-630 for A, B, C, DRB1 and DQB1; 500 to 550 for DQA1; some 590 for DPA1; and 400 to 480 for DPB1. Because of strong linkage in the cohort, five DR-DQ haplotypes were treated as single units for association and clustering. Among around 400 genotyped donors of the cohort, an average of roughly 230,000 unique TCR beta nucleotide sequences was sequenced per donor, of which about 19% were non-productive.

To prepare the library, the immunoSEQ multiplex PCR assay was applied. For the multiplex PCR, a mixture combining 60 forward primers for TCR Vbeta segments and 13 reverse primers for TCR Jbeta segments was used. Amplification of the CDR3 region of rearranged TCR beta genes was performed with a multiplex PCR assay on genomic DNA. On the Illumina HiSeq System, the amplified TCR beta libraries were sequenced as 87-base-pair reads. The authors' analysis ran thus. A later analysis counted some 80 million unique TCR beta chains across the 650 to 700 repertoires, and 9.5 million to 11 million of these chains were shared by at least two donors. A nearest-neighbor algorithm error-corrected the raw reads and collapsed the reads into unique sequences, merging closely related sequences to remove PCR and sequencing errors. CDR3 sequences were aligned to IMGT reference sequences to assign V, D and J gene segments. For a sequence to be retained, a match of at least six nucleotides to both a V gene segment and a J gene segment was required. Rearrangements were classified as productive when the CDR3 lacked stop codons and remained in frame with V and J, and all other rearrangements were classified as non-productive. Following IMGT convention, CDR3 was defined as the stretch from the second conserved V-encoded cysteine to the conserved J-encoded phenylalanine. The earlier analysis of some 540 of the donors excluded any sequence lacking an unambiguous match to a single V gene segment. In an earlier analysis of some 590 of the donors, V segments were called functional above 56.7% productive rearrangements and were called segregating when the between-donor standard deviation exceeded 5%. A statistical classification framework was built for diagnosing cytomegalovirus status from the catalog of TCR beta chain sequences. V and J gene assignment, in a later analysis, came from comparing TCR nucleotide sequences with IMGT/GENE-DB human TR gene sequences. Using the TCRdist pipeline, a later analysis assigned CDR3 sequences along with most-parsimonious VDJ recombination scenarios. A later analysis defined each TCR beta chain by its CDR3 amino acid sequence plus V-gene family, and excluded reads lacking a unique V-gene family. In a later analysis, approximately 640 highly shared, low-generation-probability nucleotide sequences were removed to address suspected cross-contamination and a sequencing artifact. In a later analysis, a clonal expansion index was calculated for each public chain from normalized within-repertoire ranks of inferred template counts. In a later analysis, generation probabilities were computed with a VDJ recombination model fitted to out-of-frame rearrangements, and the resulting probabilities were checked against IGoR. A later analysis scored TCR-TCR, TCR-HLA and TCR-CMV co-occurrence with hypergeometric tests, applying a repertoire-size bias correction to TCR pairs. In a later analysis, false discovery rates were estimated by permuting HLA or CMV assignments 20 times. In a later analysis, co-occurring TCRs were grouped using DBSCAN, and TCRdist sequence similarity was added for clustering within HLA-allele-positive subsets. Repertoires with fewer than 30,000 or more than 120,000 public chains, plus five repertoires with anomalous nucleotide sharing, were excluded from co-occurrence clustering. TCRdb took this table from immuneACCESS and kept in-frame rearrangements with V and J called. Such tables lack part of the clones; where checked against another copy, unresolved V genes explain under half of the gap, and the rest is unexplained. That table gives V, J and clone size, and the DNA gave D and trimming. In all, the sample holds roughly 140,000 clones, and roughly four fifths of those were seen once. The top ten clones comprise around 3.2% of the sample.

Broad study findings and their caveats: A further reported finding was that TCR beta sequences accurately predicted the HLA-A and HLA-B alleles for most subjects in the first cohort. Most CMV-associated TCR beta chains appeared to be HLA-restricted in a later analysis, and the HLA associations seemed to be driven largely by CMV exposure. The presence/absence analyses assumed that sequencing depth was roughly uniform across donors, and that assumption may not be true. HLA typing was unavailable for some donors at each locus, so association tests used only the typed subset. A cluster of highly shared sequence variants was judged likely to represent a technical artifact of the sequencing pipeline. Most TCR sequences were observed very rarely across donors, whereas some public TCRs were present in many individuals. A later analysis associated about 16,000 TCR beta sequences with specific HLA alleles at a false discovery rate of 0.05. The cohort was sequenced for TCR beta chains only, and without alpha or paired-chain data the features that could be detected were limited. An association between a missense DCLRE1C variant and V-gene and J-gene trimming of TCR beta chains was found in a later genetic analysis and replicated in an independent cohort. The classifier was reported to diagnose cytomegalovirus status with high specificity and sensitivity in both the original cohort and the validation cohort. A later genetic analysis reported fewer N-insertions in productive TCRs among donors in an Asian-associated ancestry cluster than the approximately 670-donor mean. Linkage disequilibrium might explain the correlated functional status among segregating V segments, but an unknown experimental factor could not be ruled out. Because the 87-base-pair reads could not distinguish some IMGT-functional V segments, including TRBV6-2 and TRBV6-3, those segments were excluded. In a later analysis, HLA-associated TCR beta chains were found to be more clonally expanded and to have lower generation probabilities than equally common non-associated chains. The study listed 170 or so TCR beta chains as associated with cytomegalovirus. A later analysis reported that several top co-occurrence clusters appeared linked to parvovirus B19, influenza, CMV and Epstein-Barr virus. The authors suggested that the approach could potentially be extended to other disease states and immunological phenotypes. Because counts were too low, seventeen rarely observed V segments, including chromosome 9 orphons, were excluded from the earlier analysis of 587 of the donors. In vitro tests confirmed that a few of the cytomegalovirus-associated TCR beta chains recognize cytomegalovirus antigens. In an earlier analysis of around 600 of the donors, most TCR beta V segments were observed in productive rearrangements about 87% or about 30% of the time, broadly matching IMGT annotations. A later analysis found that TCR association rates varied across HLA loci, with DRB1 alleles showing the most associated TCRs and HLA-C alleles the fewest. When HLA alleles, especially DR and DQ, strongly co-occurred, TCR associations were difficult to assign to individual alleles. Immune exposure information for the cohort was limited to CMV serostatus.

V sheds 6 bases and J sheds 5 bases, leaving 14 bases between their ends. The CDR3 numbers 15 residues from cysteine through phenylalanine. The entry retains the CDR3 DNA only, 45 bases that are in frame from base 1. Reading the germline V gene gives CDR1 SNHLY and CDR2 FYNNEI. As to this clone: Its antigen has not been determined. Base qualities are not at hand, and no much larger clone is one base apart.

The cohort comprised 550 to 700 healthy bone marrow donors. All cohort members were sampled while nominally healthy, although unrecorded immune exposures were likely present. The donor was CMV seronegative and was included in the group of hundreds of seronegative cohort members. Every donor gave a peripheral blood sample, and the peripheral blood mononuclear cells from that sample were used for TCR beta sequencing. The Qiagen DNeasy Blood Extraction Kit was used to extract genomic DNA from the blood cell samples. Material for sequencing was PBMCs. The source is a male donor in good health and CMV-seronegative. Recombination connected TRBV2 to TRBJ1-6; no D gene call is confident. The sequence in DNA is TGTGCCAGCAGCTTAGGAGTTCAGAATAATTCACCCCTCCACTTT. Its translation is CASSLGVQNNSPLHF.